The source of this T cell receptor beta chain is a study of shared clonotypes between healthy human individuals. V dropped 3 bases and J dropped 0; count of bases not matched to a gene: 5. This CDR3 is built from 17 residues. Germline V CDR1 and CDR2: MNHEY, SMNVEV (reference sequence). Naive CD8 cells lacked CD45RO, underwent positive selection for CCR7 and left out terminally differentiated effector memory CD45RA+ cells. Sequenced by immunoSEQ multiplex PCR; TCRdb stores in-frame clones only, minus some. The sample lists about 2.2 million clones, around 93% seen once, with 1.5% to 2% in the top ten.

This TCR derives from a man aged 18-30 years in good health. Some clones in this sample may be carry-over from other donors' samples. The sequenced sample consisted of naive CD8+ T cells from PBMCs. The chain employs TRBV27 and TRBJ2-2, with 9 positions matching TRBD2. CDR3 region: CASSFTSGLTNTGELFF. The CDR3 DNA follows: TGTGCCAGCAGTTTCACTAGCGGGCTAACGAACACCGGGGAGCTGTTTTTT.